Below are 5 T cell receptor beta chains sequenced from a single sample in a study of T cells in Graves' hyperthyroidism and ophthalmopathy. The source material, RNA transcripts, was used to amplify TCR beta CDR3 regions. The primer set for the first-round RT-PCR of the TCR CDR3 was HTBI. MiXCR was run by TCRdb on the multiplex PCR reads, yielding one entry per CDR3 protein. Found here are about 410,000 distinct CDR3 sequences, about 15% of them singletons; the top ten hold under 15%. Specimen: blood. All receptors come from a man between 18 and 35 years old with Graves' ophthalmopathy.

There are many counts of this clonotype. V and J are TRBV18 and TRBJ2-5; D gene ambiguous. Deletions cut 8 bases from V and 3 bases from J, with 13 bases between. The germline CDR1 and CDR2 sequences are KGHSH and LQKENI. The CDR3 length is 13 residues. The CDR3 loop reads CASVPGPEETQYF. In nucleotides, the CDR3 is TGTGCCAGCGTACCGGGCCCCGAAGAGACCCAGTACTTC. The whole variable domain, filled in from reference TRBV18 and TRBJ2-5, reads NAGVMQNPRHLVRRRGQEARLRCSPMKGHSHVYWYRQLPEEGLKFMVYLQKENIIDESGMPKERFSAEFPKEGPSILRIQQVVRGDSAAYFCASVPGPEETQYFGPGTRLLVL.

This clonotype was seen ten or more times. V and J are TRBV6-1 and TRBJ1-5; D perhaps matches TRBD1 (6 bases). From germline, CDR1 is MNHNS and CDR2 SASEGT. The CDR3 is 16 amino acids. Trimming took off 7 bases at V and 6 bases at J, with 22 bases between the two ends. CDR3 loop: CASIRARGGESQPQHF. CDR3 DNA: TGTGCCAGCATCAGGGCCAGGGGCGGGGAGAGTCAGCCCCAGCATTTT.

The rearrangement uses TRBV24-1 and TRBJ2-3; D is uncertain. The germline V gene encodes CDR1 KGHDR and CDR2 SFDVKD. With 4 bases removed from V and 0 bases from J, the gap between germline ends came to 16 bases. There are 17 residues in the CDR3. Written as DNA, the CDR3 is TGTGCCACCAGTGAAACAGCGTATATCACTAGCACAGATACGCAGTATTTT. This encodes CATSETAYITSTDTQYF.

This clonotype was found many times. V gene TRBV20-1 combines with J gene TRBJ2-3, with 12 nucleotides matching TRBD2. J was trimmed by 2 bases and V by 5 bases; bases with no gene match: 20. CDR1 and CDR2 from the germline V gene are DFQATT and SNEGSKA (reference sequence). The CDR3 is 20 residues long. The CDR3 DNA is TGCAGTGCTTGGCCGTCCTCCGGGACTAGCGGGTTCAACCCCACAGATACGCAGTATTTT. Its protein is CSAWPSSGTSGFNPTDTQYF.

At least ten counts were recorded for this clonotype. The rearrangement uses TRBV7-2 and TRBJ1-1, with D unclear. Trimming left V 2 bases short and J 7 bases short, with 8 bases between. Looked up from germline, CDR1 is SGHTA and CDR2 is FQGNSA. CDR3 size: 12 residues. The CDR3 sequence is CASSLNVFEAFF. Written as DNA, the CDR3 is TGTGCCAGCAGCTTAAATGTGTTTGAAGCTTTCTTT.